This TCR beta chain originates from a study of CD8+ T cells in alopecia areata. This clone was observed a handful of times. From alopecia areata patients, lesional scalp punch biopsies and peripheral blood were collected. Extracted RNA was reverse transcribed, and the resulting cDNA served as sequencing template. Profiled with immunoSEQ multiplex PCR; TCRdb holds only in-frame clones, not every one. The sample shows about 140,000 clones, around 50% of them seen only once. Germline lookup yields CDR1 SGHAT and CDR2 FQNNGV. The germline V and J ends were trimmed by 2 bases and 5 bases, with 4 bases remaining between them. The CDR3 length is 11 residues.

This receptor was obtained from a human donor with alopecia areata. Material: CD4+ T cells sorted from blood, obtained at week 0. The chain couples TRBV11-2 to TRBJ2-7, with D uncertain. DNA for the CDR3: TGTGCCAGCAGCTTATGGAACGAGCAGTACTTC. Amino acids: CASSLWNEQYF.